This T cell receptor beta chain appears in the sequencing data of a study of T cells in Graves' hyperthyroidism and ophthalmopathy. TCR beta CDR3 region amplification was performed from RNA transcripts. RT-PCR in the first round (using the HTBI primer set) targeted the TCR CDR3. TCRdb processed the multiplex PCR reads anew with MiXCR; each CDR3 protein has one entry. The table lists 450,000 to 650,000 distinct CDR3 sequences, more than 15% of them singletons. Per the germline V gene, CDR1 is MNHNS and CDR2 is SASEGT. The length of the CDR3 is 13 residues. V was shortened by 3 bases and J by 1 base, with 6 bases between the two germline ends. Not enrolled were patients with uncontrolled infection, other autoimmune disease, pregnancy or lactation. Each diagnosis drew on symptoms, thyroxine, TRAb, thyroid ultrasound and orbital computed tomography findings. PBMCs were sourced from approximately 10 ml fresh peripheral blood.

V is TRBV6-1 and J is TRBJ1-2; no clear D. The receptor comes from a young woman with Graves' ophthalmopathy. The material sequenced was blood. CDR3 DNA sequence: TGTGCCAGCAGTGACCAGGTTAACTATGGCTACACCTTC. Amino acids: CASSDQVNYGYTF.